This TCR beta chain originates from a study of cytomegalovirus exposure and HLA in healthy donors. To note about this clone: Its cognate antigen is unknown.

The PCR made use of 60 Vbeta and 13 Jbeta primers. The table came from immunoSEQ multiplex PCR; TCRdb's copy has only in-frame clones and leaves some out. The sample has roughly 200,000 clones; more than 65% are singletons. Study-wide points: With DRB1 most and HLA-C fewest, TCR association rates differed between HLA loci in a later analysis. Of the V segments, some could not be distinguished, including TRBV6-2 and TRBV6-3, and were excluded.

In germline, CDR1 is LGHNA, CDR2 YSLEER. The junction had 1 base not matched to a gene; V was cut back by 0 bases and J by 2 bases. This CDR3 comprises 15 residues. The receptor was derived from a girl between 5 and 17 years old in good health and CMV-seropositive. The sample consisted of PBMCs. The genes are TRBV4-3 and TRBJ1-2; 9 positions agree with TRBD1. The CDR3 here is CASSQETGGNYGYTF. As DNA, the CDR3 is TGCGCCAGCAGCCAAGAGACAGGGGGGAACTATGGCTACACCTTC.